One sample yielded the 18 T cell receptor beta chains listed below, sequenced in a study of cytomegalovirus exposure and HLA in healthy donors. The primer mix had 60 Vbeta and 13 Jbeta primers. Libraries were prepared by immunoSEQ multiplex PCR; TCRdb keeps only in-frame clonotypes and omits some of them. The profile shows about 170,000 clones, 73% of them singletons. The source material was PBMCs. The receptors shown here come from a woman in her late teens or twenties in good health and CMV-seropositive.

The chain uses TRBV18 and TRBJ2-1; a possible D gene is TRBD1 (6 bases). Deletions cut 4 bases from V and 5 bases from J, with 12 bases between. Germline V gives CDR1 KGHSH, CDR2 LQKENI. This CDR3 has 14 amino acids. The CDR3 region is CASSRRTDHNEQFF. The CDR3 coding sequence is TGTGCCAGCTCACGCCGGACAGACCACAATGAGCAGTTCTTC.

V usage is TRBV2 and J usage is TRBJ1-4; D gene ambiguous. V was trimmed by 6 bases and J by 8 bases, leaving 16 bases between them. Germline CDR1 SNHLY, CDR2 FYNNEI. The length of the CDR3 is 14 residues. CDR3 bases: TGTGCCAGCAGGCCCCCCCTACAGTTAGAAAAACTGTTTTTT. Amino acids: CASRPPLQLEKLFF.

The genes are TRBV5-1 and TRBJ1-2, with TRBD1 as a possible D gene (6 bases). The CDR3 loop spans 13 amino acids. The germline V gene encodes CDR1 SGHRS and CDR2 YFSETQ. The V and J ends lost 4 bases and 10 bases respectively, with 17 bases between them. CDR3 bases: TGCGCCAGCAGCCGGGACACCAAAGGGGCCTACACCTTC. Translated: CASSRDTKGAYTF.

This chain uses TRBV30 with TRBJ2-4; TRBD2 agrees at 8 bases. CDR3 size: 14 residues. From germline, CDR1 is GTSNPN and CDR2 SVGIG (reference sequence). V dropped 3 bases and J dropped 1; count of bases not matched to a gene: 2. CDR3 nucleotides: TGTGCCTGGAGGCCGGGGGGGGCCAAAAACATTCAGTACTTC. Translation: CAWRPGGAKNIQYF.

This clone has just a few counts. The chain has TRBV6-1 and TRBJ2-7; TRBD1 matches at 11 bases. Per the germline V gene, CDR1 is MNHNS and CDR2 is SASEGT. The CDR3 is made up of 19 amino acids. The junction had 10 bases not matched to a gene; V was cut back by 0 bases and J by 0 bases. CDR3 amino acids: CASSEAVLAGQGASYEQYF. The CDR3 bases are TGTGCCAGCAGTGAAGCGGTGCTAGCAGGACAGGGGGCCTCCTACGAGCAGTACTTC.

This sequence joins TRBV4-1 and TRBJ1-1, with D possibly matching TRBD1 (6 bases). CDR3 length: 13 amino acids. Germline assignment: CDR1 MGHRA and CDR2 YSYEKL. Trimming removed 4 bases from V and 4 bases from J, with 10 bases in between. In DNA, the CDR3 is TGCGCCAGCAGCCCCAAAGGGGGCACTGAAGCTTTCTTT. It specifies CASSPKGGTEAFF.

The chain is built from TRBV29-1 and TRBJ2-5; 11 nucleotides match TRBD2. Germline V CDR1 and CDR2: SQVTM, ANQGSEA. Unmatched junction bases numbered 8, after V lost 5 bases and J lost 3 bases. The CDR3 totals 15 residues. The CDR3 spells CSVPVLAGGEETQYF. CDR3 nucleotides: TGCAGCGTTCCCGTTCTAGCGGGGGGAGAAGAGACCCAGTACTTC.

The chain carries TRBV9 and TRBJ1-2; 7 nucleotides agree with TRBD1. The CDR3 totals 14 residues. The ends lost 4 bases at V and 6 bases at J; junction bases unmatched: 9. Germline CDR1 SGDLS, CDR2 YYNGEE. CDR3 bases: TGTGCCAGCAGCTTGTCACAGGGGAGCAATGGCTACACCTTC. It is translated as CASSLSQGSNGYTF.

V gene TRBV9 combines with J gene TRBJ2-2; TRBD2 might be the D (7 bases). Trimming left V 0 bases short and J 4 bases short, with 10 bases between. This CDR3 is 15 amino acids long. The germline V gene encodes CDR1 SGDLS and CDR2 YYNGEE. The chain's CDR3 is CASSVEGGGTGELFF. CDR3 nucleotide sequence: TGTGCCAGCAGCGTAGAAGGGGGGGGCACCGGGGAGCTGTTTTTT.

The chain combines TRBV19 with TRBJ2-2; TRBD1 is a possible D gene (5 bases). The germline V gene encodes CDR1 LNHDA and CDR2 SQIVND (reference sequence). Deletions cut 5 bases from V and 1 base from J, with 8 bases between. CDR3 size: 14 residues. The CDR3, as DNA: TGTGCCAGTAGTCTAACAGGGAACACCGGGGAGCTGTTTTTT. Encoded protein: CASSLTGNTGELFF.

This clone was picked up a small number of times. The gene calls are TRBV29-1 and TRBJ2-2, with D perhaps TRBD1 (6 bases). Looked up from germline, CDR1 is SQVTM and CDR2 is ANQGSEA. The CDR3 loop spans 17 amino acids. Trimming took off 3 bases at V and 0 bases at J, with 17 bases between the two ends. This chain's CDR3 is CSVDSGDQTTNTGELFF. Written as DNA, the CDR3 is TGCAGCGTTGATTCAGGGGACCAGACGACGAACACCGGGGAGCTGTTTTTT.

The V call is TRBV27, the J call TRBJ1-5; D is unresolved. The CDR3 contains 16 residues. In germline, CDR1 is MNHEY, CDR2 SMNVEV (reference sequence). V was clipped by 5 bases and J by 7 bases, with 21 bases between them. The CDR3 region is CASSATNNRVGQPQHF. The DNA for the CDR3 is TGTGCCAGCAGTGCGACAAACAACAGAGTAGGCCAGCCCCAGCATTTT.

In this sample, this clone turned up a few times. The chain carries TRBV30 and TRBJ1-2; D is ambiguous. CDR3 size: 15 residues. The V gene's germline CDR1 is GTSNPN and CDR2 SVGIG (reference sequence). Trimming cost V 0 bases and J 0 bases, with 11 bases left between them. The CDR3 loop reads CAWSVRSTSNYGYTF. CDR3 bases: TGTGCCTGGAGTGTACGGTCAACCTCTAACTATGGCTACACCTTC.

Only a few counts were recorded for this clone. The chain recombines TRBV11-2 with TRBJ1-2, with D uncertain. Germline assignment: CDR1 SGHAT and CDR2 FQNNGV. Trimming removed 4 bases at V and 4 bases at J, with 22 bases between. This CDR3 spans 17 amino acids. CDR3 in amino acids: CASSSTREEPRSYGYTF. Here the CDR3 DNA reads TGTGCCAGCAGCTCCACTAGGGAGGAGCCCCGGAGCTATGGCTACACCTTC.

This clone was detected only a few times. The chain combines TRBV19 with TRBJ1-1; 8 bases agree with TRBD1. V lost 10 bases and J lost 3; bases outside the gene matches: 4. CDR1 LNHDA and CDR2 SQIVND come from the germline V gene (reference sequence). The CDR3 covers 12 residues. This CDR3 is CATTGDDTEAFF. CDR3 DNA sequence: TGTGCCACGACAGGGGACGACACTGAAGCTTTCTTT.

This clone was found a few times. V and J are TRBV30 and TRBJ1-1; TRBD1 might be the D (5 bases). The germline CDR1 and CDR2 sequences are GTSNPN and SVGIG (reference sequence). Trimming left V 3 bases short and J 4 bases short, with 12 bases between. The CDR3 is made up of 13 amino acids. The CDR3 nucleotides are TGTGCCTGGAGCCAGAACGGGGGCACTGAAGCTTTCTTT. It encodes CAWSQNGGTEAFF.

The genes are TRBV23-1 and TRBJ1-2, with TRBD1 identical over 9 bases. TRBV23-1 is noted as an ORF with a role that remains uncertain. This CDR3 contains 15 residues. V trimming: 7 bases; J trimming: 4 bases; junction bases outside the gene matches: 10. CDR3 region: CASTLRDRDAYGYTF. For the CDR3, the DNA is TGCGCCAGCACCCTCCGGGACAGGGATGCCTATGGCTACACCTTC.

This chain uses TRBV27 with TRBJ2-1, with 10 bases that match TRBD2. CDR3 length: 16 amino acids. Germline CDR1 is MNHEY and CDR2 is SMNVEV (reference sequence). With 5 bases clipped from V and 5 bases from J, the junction kept 9 bases outside the gene matches. The DNA of the CDR3 is TGTGCCAGCAGTCTCAATCAAGCGGGGGGGAACAATGAGCAGTTCTTC. Its protein product is CASSLNQAGGNNEQFF.